A single sample gave rise to the 26 T cell receptor beta chains below, sequenced in a study of T cell responses to AZD1222 COVID-19 vaccine. Some clones are missing from TCRdb's copy, which holds only in-frame ones; the method was immunoSEQ multiplex PCR. The sample records some 130,000 clones, under 90% being singletons. Sequencing was performed on peripheral blood, taken on day 0 of AZD1222 vaccination. These receptors were collected from an adult in good health.

This chain links TRBV19 with TRBJ2-1; no reliable D call. Germline V gene data show CDR1 as LNHDA and CDR2 as SQIVND (reference sequence). V was pared by 5 bases and J by 8 bases, with 16 bases between. CDR3 length equals 14 residues. CDR3 in DNA: TGTGCCAGTAGTCTGTGGACCGCATCGGATGAGCAGTTCTTC. Translation gives CASSLWTASDEQFF.

This clone appeared once. The chain employs TRBV25-1 and TRBJ2-3; maybe TRBD2 (6 bases). V lost 1 base and J lost 3, with 20 bases in between. CDR3 length equals 18 residues. CDR1 is MGHDK, CDR2 SYGVNS, per germline. CDR3 bases: TGTGCCAGCAGTGAATTGGGGACCCCGCGGGGCATTACAGATACGCAGTATTTT. Translation: CASSELGTPRGITDTQYF.

The rearrangement uses TRBV9 and TRBJ2-3; D is perhaps TRBD1 or TRBD2 (6 bases each). The CDR3 contains 13 residues. V was cut by 7 bases and J by 4 bases, with 13 bases left in between. Germline values: CDR1 SGDLS, CDR2 YYNGEE. The CDR3, as DNA: TGTGCCAGCGCCCCCGGGGGCGCAGATACGCAGTATTTT. It yields the protein CASAPGGADTQYF. Together with reference TRBV9 and TRBJ2-3, the CDR3 gives the full variable domain: DSGVTQTPKHLITATGQRVTLRCSPRSGDLSVYWYQQSLDQGLQFLIQYYNGEERAKGNILERFSAQQFPDLHSELNLSSLELGDSALYFCASAPGGADTQYFGPGTRLTVL.

V and J are TRBV7-3 and TRBJ1-2; D gene uncertain. Germline V CDR1 and CDR2: SGHTA, FQGTGA. Trimming cost V 1 base and J 2 bases, with 14 bases left between them. This CDR3 is built from 16 residues. CDR3 sequence: CASSLISLLRNYGYTF. CDR3 sequence (DNA): TGTGCCAGCAGCTTAATCTCCCTACTGAGGAACTATGGCTACACCTTC.

The chain uses TRBV3-1 (or the pseudogene TRBV3-2) and TRBJ1-2; D ambiguous. This CDR3 has 14 amino acids. Germline assignment: CDR1 LGHDT and CDR2 YNNKEL (reference sequence). V lost 0 bases and J lost 4, with 9 bases in between. The CDR3: CASSQEPVAYGYTF. CDR3 bases: TGTGCCAGCAGCCAAGAACCGGTCGCCTATGGCTACACCTTC.

This chain links TRBV11-2 with TRBJ1-2, with TRBD1 matching 10 bases. Per the germline V gene, CDR1 is SGHAT and CDR2 is FQNNGV. The V gene end was trimmed by 4 bases and the J gene end by 4 bases; junction bases not matched to a gene: 6. The CDR3 runs to 15 residues. In DNA form, the CDR3 reads TGTGCCAGCAGCTCCCCGACAGGGGGCGGCTATGGCTACACCTTC. This sequence encodes CASSSPTGGGYGYTF.

This sequence joins TRBV11-2 and TRBJ1-6; TRBD1 matches at 7 bases. The CDR3 runs to 19 residues. Germline CDR1 is SGHAT and CDR2 is FQNNGV. Unmatched junction bases numbered 9, after V lost 1 base and J lost 0 bases. CDR3 sequence: CASSLGLQGSASYNSPLHF. The CDR3 region has the DNA TGTGCCAGCAGCTTAGGCTTACAGGGGAGTGCCTCCTATAATTCACCCCTCCACTTT. Using reference TRBV11-2 and TRBJ1-6 for the parts outside the CDR3, the full variable domain is EAGVAQSPRYKIIEKRQSVAFWCNPISGHATLYWYQQILGQGPKLLIQFQNNGVVDDSQLPKDRFSAERLKGVDSTLKIQPAKLEDSAVYLCASSLGLQGSASYNSPLHFGNGTRLTVT.

This clone was seen a single time. The chain is built from TRBV19 and TRBJ1-2, with 8 nucleotides matching TRBD1. Germline CDR1 LNHDA, CDR2 SQIVND (reference sequence). Trimming removed 5 bases from V and 5 bases from J; junction bases left unmatched: 1. This CDR3 is built from 12 residues. The CDR3 here is CASSRQGYGYTF. CDR3 bases: TGTGCCAGTAGTCGACAGGGGTATGGCTACACCTTC. The variable domain in full, with the rest retrieved from reference TRBV19 and TRBJ1-2, is DGGITQSPKYLFRKEGQNVTLSCEQNLNHDAMYWYRQDPGQGLRLIYYSQIVNDFQKGDIAEGYSVSREKKESFPLTVTSAQKNPTAFYLCASSRQGYGYTFGSGTRLTVV.

The genes are TRBV14 and TRBJ2-1; TRBD2 might be the D (5 bases). CDR1 SGHDN and CDR2 FVKESK come from the germline V gene. The CDR3 consists of 15 residues. V lost 1 base to trimming and J lost 4 bases, with 11 bases between them. The CDR3 nucleotides are TGTGCCAGCAGCCAAGGGGGAGTGAGGTACAATGAGCAGTTCTTC. This codes for CASSQGGVRYNEQFF.

The chain combines TRBV6-1 with TRBJ1-1, with D possibly matching TRBD1 (6 bases). Germline V gene sequence: CDR1 MNHNS, CDR2 SASEGT. Trimming shortened V by 2 bases and J by 0 bases, and 7 bases separated the two germline ends. This CDR3 spans 14 amino acids. The CDR3 is CASSERGMNTEAFF. For the CDR3, the DNA is TGTGCCAGCAGTGAAAGGGGGATGAACACTGAAGCTTTCTTT.

This chain links TRBV4-2 with TRBJ1-1, with TRBD1 matching 8 bases. V lost 4 bases and J lost 5; bases outside the gene matches: 3. Germline V gene data show CDR1 as LGHNA and CDR2 as YNFKEQ. CDR3 size: 13 residues. CDR3 protein: CASSPQGATEAFF. The CDR3, as DNA: TGTGCCAGCAGCCCTCAGGGGGCAACTGAAGCTTTCTTT.

This clone occurred once. This sequence joins TRBV6-5 and TRBJ2-3; the D gene could be TRBD1 or TRBD2 (5 bases each). Trimming took off 8 bases at V and 1 base at J, with 16 bases between the two ends. There are 15 residues in the CDR3. Germline V gene lookup returns CDR1 MNHEY and CDR2 SVGAGI. The CDR3 protein is CASALRDGRTDTQYF. The CDR3 region has the DNA TGTGCCAGCGCCCTCCGGGACGGCCGCACAGATACGCAGTATTTT.

The genes are TRBV9 and TRBJ2-7; perhaps TRBD2 as D (6 bases). The CDR3 has 16 amino acids. The germline V gene encodes CDR1 SGDLS and CDR2 YYNGEE. Deletions cut 2 bases from V and 2 bases from J, with 17 bases between. The CDR3 nucleotides read TGTGCCAGCAGCGTGATACCTGGAGGGAACCCCTACGAGCAGTACTTC. Its translation: CASSVIPGGNPYEQYF.

The chain joins TRBV9 to TRBJ2-3; D is tentatively TRBD1 or TRBD2 (6 bases each). V was cut by 10 bases and J by 6 bases, with 18 bases left in between. CDR1 and CDR2 (germline): SGDLS, YYNGEE. The CDR3 length is 13 residues. CDR3 bases: TGTGCCTCCGGGGGCTACATTGCTGATACGCAGTATTTT. Residues: CASGGYIADTQYF.

The chain has TRBV4-1 and TRBJ2-7, with D uncertain. V was clipped by 0 bases and J by 5 bases, with 5 bases between them. The CDR3 is made up of 12 amino acids. CDR1 and CDR2 (germline): MGHRA, YSYEKL. In nucleotides, the CDR3 is TGCGCCAGCAGCCAAGATGGTGACGAGCAGTACTTC. Translation gives CASSQDGDEQYF.

This clone was observed once. This rearrangement joins TRBV7-2 to TRBJ2-1; D is uncertain. CDR3 length: 14 residues. CDR1 is SGHTA, CDR2 FQGNSA, per germline. V was trimmed by 1 base and J by 5 bases, leaving 9 bases between them. CDR3: CASSLVGWNNEQFF. CDR3 coding DNA: TGTGCCAGCAGCTTAGTAGGTTGGAACAATGAGCAGTTCTTC.

This chain connects TRBV7-9 to TRBJ1-2; 8 bases align to TRBD1. The CDR3 totals 15 residues. The germline V gene encodes CDR1 SEHNR and CDR2 FQNEAQ (reference sequence). V shed 4 bases and J 5 bases; nucleotides not matched to a gene: 9. The CDR3, as DNA: TGTGCCAGCAGCTCCCCGGGACAGGCTTATTATGGCTACACCTTC. It codes for CASSSPGQAYYGYTF.

The rearrangement links TRBV30 to TRBJ2-1; 8 positions agree with TRBD2. The CDR3 consists of 13 residues. Unmatched junction bases numbered 7, after V lost 2 bases and J lost 10 bases. The germline gives CDR1 GTSNPN, CDR2 SVGIG (reference sequence). CDR3 coding DNA: TGTGCCTGGAGTATAACTTCTAGCGGGGAGCAGTTCTTC. It yields the protein CAWSITSSGEQFF.

The rearrangement joins TRBV3-1 (or the pseudogene TRBV3-2) to TRBJ1-6, with a possible D match to TRBD1 (5 bases). The germline CDR1 and CDR2 sequences are LGHDT and YNNKEL (reference sequence). CDR3 size: 17 residues. V lost 0 bases and J lost 13, with 22 bases in between. CDR3: CASSQEGSGNRVRPLHF. The CDR3 region has the DNA TGTGCCAGCAGCCAAGAGGGGTCAGGGAATAGGGTTCGCCCCCTCCACTTT.

The genes are TRBV19 and TRBJ1-5; TRBD1 is a possible D gene (6 bases). Trimming removed 9 bases from V and 0 bases from J, with 12 bases in between. Germline V CDR1 and CDR2: LNHDA, SQIVND (reference sequence). The CDR3 is made up of 14 amino acids. DNA of the CDR3: TGTGCCAGCACGGACAGACTTAGCAATCAGCCCCAGCATTTT. Encoded protein: CASTDRLSNQPQHF.

The chain has TRBV7-2 and TRBJ1-1; tentative D call: TRBD1 (5 bases). Germline CDR1 reads SGHTA; CDR2 reads FQGNSA. Trimming took off 1 base at V and 5 bases at J, with 20 bases between the two ends. This CDR3 spans 17 amino acids. The CDR3 nucleotides are TGTGCCAGCAGCTTAGAGGGCGGGGGGATTAGGTGGACTGAAGCTTTCTTT. Translated: CASSLEGGGIRWTEAFF.

The gene calls are TRBV10-3 and TRBJ1-1; unclear D gene. This CDR3 region has 14 residues. Germline CDR1 ENHRY, CDR2 SYGVKD. The V and J ends lost 7 bases and 0 bases respectively, with 12 bases between them. The CDR3 coding sequence is TGTGCCATCACCCCCAAGACAATGAACACTGAAGCTTTCTTT. Its translation is CAITPKTMNTEAFF.

V is TRBV30 and J is TRBJ2-5, with unresolved D. The CDR3 is 12 amino acids. Germline loops: CDR1 GTSNPN, CDR2 SVGIG (reference sequence). Between the trimmed V and J ends, which lost 1 base and 4 bases, there was a span of 7 bases. The CDR3 reads CAWSGGTETQYF. DNA of the CDR3: TGTGCCTGGAGTGGGGGAACAGAGACCCAGTACTTC. Based on the CDR3 plus reference TRBV30 and TRBJ2-5, the full variable domain is SQTIHQWPATLVQPVGSPLSLECTVEGTSNPNLYWYRQAAGRGLQLLFYSVGIGQISSEVPQNLSASRPQDRQFILSSKKLLLSDSGFYLCAWSGGTETQYFGPGTRLLVL.

The chain has TRBV3-1 (or the pseudogene TRBV3-2) and TRBJ1-2; D gene unclear. The CDR3 loop spans 15 amino acids. From germline, CDR1 is LGHDT and CDR2 YNNKEL (reference sequence). V was shortened by 2 bases and J by 6 bases, with 16 bases between the two germline ends. CDR3 in amino acids: CASSQPSAGFHGYTF. The CDR3 DNA reads as TGTGCCAGCAGCCAACCCTCGGCGGGGTTTCATGGCTACACCTTC.

Concerning this clone: Being one base from a much bigger clone, this may be a read error. This rearrangement joins TRBV12-3 or TRBV12-4 to TRBJ1-1; TRBD1 agrees at 7 bases. The CDR3 runs to 13 residues. Trimming took 6 bases from V and 1 from J; bases not matched to a gene: 2. The CDR3 reads CASSRQGNTEAFF. CDR3 nucleotide sequence: TGTGCCAGCAGCCGACAGGGGAACACTGAAGCTTTCTTT.

The rearrangement links TRBV7-8 to TRBJ1-1, with 8 bases fitting TRBD1. V shed 0 bases and J 5 bases; nucleotides not matched to a gene: 8. Germline CDR1 SGHVS, CDR2 FQNEAQ. The CDR3 totals 16 residues. DNA of the CDR3: TGTGCCAGCAGCTTAGCTATCGGACAGGGAGGAACTGAAGCTTTCTTT. Protein: CASSLAIGQGGTEAFF.